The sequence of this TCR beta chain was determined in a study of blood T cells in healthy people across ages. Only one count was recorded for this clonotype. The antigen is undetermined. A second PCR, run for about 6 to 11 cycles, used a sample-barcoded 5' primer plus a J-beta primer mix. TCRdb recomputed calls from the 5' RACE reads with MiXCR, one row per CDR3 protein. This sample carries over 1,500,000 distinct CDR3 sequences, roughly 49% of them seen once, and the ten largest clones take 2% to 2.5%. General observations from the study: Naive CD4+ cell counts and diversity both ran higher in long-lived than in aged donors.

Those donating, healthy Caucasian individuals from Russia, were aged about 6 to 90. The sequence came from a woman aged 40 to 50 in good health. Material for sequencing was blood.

The CDR3 reads CAISPLGGDIAQGEQYF. CDR3 nucleotides: TGTGCCATCAGTCCCTTGGGGGGGGACATAGCCCAAGGTGAGCAGTACTTC. This chain uses TRBV10-3 with TRBJ2-1; weak D call: TRBD2 (7 bases). The DNA end lines up better with TRBJ2-7; the J call may be wrong. This CDR3 contains 17 residues. Germline lookup yields CDR1 ENHRY and CDR2 SYGVKD.